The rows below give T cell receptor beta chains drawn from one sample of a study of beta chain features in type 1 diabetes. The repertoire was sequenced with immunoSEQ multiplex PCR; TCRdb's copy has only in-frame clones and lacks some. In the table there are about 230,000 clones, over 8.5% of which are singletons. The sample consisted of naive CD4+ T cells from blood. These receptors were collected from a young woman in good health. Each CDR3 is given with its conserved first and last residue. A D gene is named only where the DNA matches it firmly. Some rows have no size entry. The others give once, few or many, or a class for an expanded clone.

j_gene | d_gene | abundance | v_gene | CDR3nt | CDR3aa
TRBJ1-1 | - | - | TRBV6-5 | TGTGCCAGCAGTGCGCCAGGGGAGAACACTGAAGCTTTCTTT | CASSAPGENTEAFF
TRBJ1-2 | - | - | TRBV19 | TGTGCCAGTAGTACTCAGGGTAACTATGGCTACACCTTC | CASSTQGNYGYTF
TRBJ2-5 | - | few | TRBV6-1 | TGTGCCAGCAGTGAAGCCTTACGGGGGACCCAGTACTTC | CASSEALRGTQYF
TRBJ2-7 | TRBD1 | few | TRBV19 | TGTGCCAGTAGTAGGGCCCGGGACAGGGTGGAAGTAGGAATCGACGAGCAGTACTTC | CASSRARDRVEVGIDEQYF
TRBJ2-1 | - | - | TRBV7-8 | TGTGCCAGCAGCTCTGTCGTCGCCTACAATGAGCAGTTCTTC | CASSSVVAYNEQFF
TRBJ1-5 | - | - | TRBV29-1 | TGCAGCGTTGCAGGGTTCGGTCAGCCCCAGCATTTT | CSVAGFGQPQHF
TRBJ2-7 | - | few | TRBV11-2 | TGTGCCAGCAGCTCTCAGGGATACGAGCAGTACTTC | CASSSQGYEQYF
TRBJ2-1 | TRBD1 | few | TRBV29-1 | TGCAGCGTTGCCGGGACAGGGGGACAAAGGGAGCAGTTCTTC | CSVAGTGGQREQFF
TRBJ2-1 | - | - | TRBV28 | TGTGCCAGCAGTCGGAGGGGTGAGCAGTTCTTC | CASSRRGEQFF
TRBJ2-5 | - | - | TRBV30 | TGTGCCTGGAGTGTAGACTCTGCGGAGACCCAGTACTTC | CAWSVDSAETQYF
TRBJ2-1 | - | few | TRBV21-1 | TGTGCCAGCACCAACTACGGGGTCCCGGAATTGGAGCAGTTCTTC | CASTNYGVPELEQFF
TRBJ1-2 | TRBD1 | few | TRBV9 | TGTGCCAGCAGCGCGGGACAGGGGGCGAACTATGGCTACACCTTC | CASSAGQGANYGYTF
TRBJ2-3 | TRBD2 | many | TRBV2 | TGTGCCAGCAGGGCTAGCGGGGGGATAGATACGCAGTATTTT | CASRASGGIDTQYF
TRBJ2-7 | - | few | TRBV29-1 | TGCAGCGTTCAACAGGACGCCTACGAGCAGTACTTC | CSVQQDAYEQYF
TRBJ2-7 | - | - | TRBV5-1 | TGCGCCAGCAGTCCGGGACAAGAGGACTCCTACGAGCAGTACTTC | CASSPGQEDSYEQYF
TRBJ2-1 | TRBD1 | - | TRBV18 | TGTGCCAGCTCCCCGGGACAGGGTTACAATGAGCAGTTCTTC | CASSPGQGYNEQFF
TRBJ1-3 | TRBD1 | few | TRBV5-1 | TGCGCCAGCAGCTTTTTGGGGACAGCTTCCTCTGGAAACACCATATATTTT | CASSFLGTASSGNTIYF
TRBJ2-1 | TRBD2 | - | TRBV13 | TGTGCCAGCAGCTTGACTAGCGGAATCAATGAGCAGTTCTTC | CASSLTSGINEQFF
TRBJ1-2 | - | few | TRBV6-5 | TGTGCCAGCAGTTACTCGTTAAACGGTAACTATGGCTACACCTTC | CASSYSLNGNYGYTF
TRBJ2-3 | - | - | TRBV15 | TGTGCCACCAGCAGAGGTGGGGGCCAGGCAGATACGCAGTATTTT | CATSRGGGQADTQYF
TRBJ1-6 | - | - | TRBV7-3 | TGTGCCAGCAGCTTGGGACCTCGGGGAGGCCTTATTTCACCCCTCCACTTT | CASSLGPRGGLISPLHF
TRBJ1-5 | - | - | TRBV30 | TGTGCCTGGAGTGTGGGAGAACATCAGCCCCAGCATTTT | CAWSVGEHQPQHF
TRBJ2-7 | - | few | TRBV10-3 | TGTGCCATCAGTCCCCAGGCCGGGACCTACGAGCAGTACTTC | CAISPQAGTYEQYF
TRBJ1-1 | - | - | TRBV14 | TGTGCCAGCAGCCAAGTAGGGAGGACTGAAGCTTTCTTT | CASSQVGRTEAFF
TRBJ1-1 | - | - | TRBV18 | TGTGCCAGCTCACCTACTCCGGGTCGGAACACTGAAGCTTTCTTT | CASSPTPGRNTEAFF
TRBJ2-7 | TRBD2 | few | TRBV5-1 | TGCGCCAGCAGCTTGGTACCTAGCGGGAGGGGGAGCGACGAGCAGTACTTC | CASSLVPSGRGSDEQYF
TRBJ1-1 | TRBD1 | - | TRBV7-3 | TGTGCCAGCAGCCTCGACAGGGCGGCCACTGAAGCTTTCTTT | CASSLDRAATEAFF